This T cell receptor beta chain was sequenced in a study of blood T cell repertoires in COVID-19. Study-wide context: Samples representing acute and convalescent COVID-19 were sourced from the United States, Italy and Spain. In each case, the material was cDNA or gDNA derived from T cells, B-cell-depleted T cells, or PBMCs.

This CDR3 is 13 amino acids long. V gave up 3 bases and J gave up 6 bases, with 6 bases separating them. In germline, CDR1 is LNHDA, CDR2 SQIVND (reference sequence). Authors' methods: Amplification from reference gene primers served as the basis for estimated nucleated cell counts. TCRdb keeps only in-frame clones here, not all; method: immunoSEQ multiplex PCR. Clone size and the V and J calls come from that table; the DNA yielded D and trimming. There are around 30,000 clones in the sample; 70% to 85% occur only once, and less than 15% lies in the top ten. Sequencing was performed on peripheral blood. The TCR was taken from a human donor in a cohort sampled during active COVID-19. The chain links TRBV19 to TRBJ1-6; tentatively, D is TRBD1 (5 bases). The CDR3 bases are TGTGCCAGTAGTATTCAGGGTAATTCACCCCTCCACTTT. Amino acids: CASSIQGNSPLHF.